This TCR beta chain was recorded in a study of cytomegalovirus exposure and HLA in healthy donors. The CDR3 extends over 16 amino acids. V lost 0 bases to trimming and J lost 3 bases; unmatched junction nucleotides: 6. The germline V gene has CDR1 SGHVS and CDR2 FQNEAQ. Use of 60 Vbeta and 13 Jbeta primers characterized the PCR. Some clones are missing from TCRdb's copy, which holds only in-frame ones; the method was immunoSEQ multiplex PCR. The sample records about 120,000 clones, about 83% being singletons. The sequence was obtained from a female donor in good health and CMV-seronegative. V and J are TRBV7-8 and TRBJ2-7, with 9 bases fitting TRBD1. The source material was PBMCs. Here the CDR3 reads CASSLAMTGGVYEQYF. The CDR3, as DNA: TGTGCCAGCAGCTTAGCTATGACAGGGGGGGTCTACGAGCAGTACTTC.